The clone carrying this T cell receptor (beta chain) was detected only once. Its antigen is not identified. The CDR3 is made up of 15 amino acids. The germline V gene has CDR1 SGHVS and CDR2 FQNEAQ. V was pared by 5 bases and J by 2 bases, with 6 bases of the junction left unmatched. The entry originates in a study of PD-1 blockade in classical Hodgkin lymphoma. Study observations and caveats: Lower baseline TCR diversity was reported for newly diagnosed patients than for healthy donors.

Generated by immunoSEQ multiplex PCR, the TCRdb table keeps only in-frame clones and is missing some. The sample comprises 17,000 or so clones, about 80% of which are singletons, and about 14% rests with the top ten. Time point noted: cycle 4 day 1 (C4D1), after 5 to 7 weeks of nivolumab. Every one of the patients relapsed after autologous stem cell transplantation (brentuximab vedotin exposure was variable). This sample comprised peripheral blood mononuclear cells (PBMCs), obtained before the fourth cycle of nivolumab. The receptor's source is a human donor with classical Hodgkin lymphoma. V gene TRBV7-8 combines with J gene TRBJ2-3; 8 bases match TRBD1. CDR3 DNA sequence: TGTGCCAGCAGCATGGGACAGGAGACCACAGATACGCAGTATTTT. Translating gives CASSMGQETTDTQYF.